This is a list of T cell receptor beta chains from one sample in a study of blood T cell repertoires in COVID-19. Sequencing was performed with immunoSEQ multiplex PCR; in TCRdb, only in-frame clones are kept and a portion is missing. The sample holds approximately 65,000 clones, around 90% seen once. Sequenced input: peripheral blood. These receptor sequences come from a man over 45 with COVID-19, enrolled during active disease. Each CDR3 is given with its conserved first and last residue. D genes are given only for firm matches. Rows may omit the clone size; those that give it use once, few, many or a size class.

>.|.|TRBV28|TRBJ2-5
CASREGAEETQYF
TGTGCCAGCAGGGAGGGAGCGGAAGAGACCCAGTACTTC
>.|once|TRBV28|TRBJ2-7
CASNTWGRYEQYF
TGTGCCAGCAATACTTGGGGGCGCTACGAGCAGTACTTC
>.|.|TRBV7-3|TRBJ1-1
CASSTGTPGAEAFF
TGTGCCAGCAGTACCGGGACCCCGGGGGCTGAAGCTTTCTTT
>.|.|TRBV19|TRBJ1-5
CASSIDRTNQPQHF
TGTGCCAGTAGTATAGACAGGACTAATCAGCCCCAGCATTTT
>.|.|TRBV7-7|TRBJ2-1
CASSPTGVGNEQFF
TGTGCTAGCAGCCCAACGGGAGTAGGCAATGAGCAGTTCTTC
>.|.|TRBV23-1|TRBJ1-1
CASSQGRGQNTEAFF
TGCGCCAGCAGTCAAGGTAGGGGACAGAACACTGAAGCTTTCTTT
>TRBD2|.|TRBV5-1|TRBJ2-5
CASRLTSGQETQYF
TGCGCCAGCAGACTCACTAGCGGACAAGAGACCCAGTACTTC
>TRBD2|few|TRBV10-3|TRBJ2-7
CAISVTGRGRDGAYEQYF
TGTGCCATCAGTGTAACGGGGAGGGGAAGGGATGGGGCCTACGAGCAGTACTTC
>.|once|TRBV3-1/TRBV3-2|TRBJ2-7
CASSQEGGSEEQYF
TGTGCCAGCAGCCAGGAGGGTGGATCGGAAGAGCAGTACTTC
>TRBD1|.|TRBV30|TRBJ1-1
CAWRSTRGHLLADTEAFF
TGTGCCTGGAGATCAACAAGGGGGCATCTCTTGGCGGACACTGAAGCTTTCTTT
>.|.|TRBV29-1|TRBJ1-3
CSVAGLHGNTIYF
TGCAGCGTTGCGGGACTTCATGGAAACACCATATATTTT
>.|.|TRBV6-1|TRBJ2-5
CASSELSLIGTQYF
TGTGCCAGCAGTGAACTCTCTCTCATCGGGACCCAGTACTTC
>.|.|TRBV6-5|TRBJ2-7
CASSSQGREQYF
TGTGCCAGCAGTTCACAGGGACGCGAGCAGTACTTC
>TRBD1|.|TRBV6-5|TRBJ1-2
CASRTSGTGAYTF
TGTGCCAGCAGGACGTCCGGGACAGGGGCCTACACCTTC
>TRBD2|.|TRBV24-1|TRBJ2-1
CATSDRGLAGGPRGEQFF
TGTGCCACCAGTGACCGCGGACTAGCGGGAGGCCCCCGGGGTGAGCAGTTCTTC
>.|.|TRBV30|TRBJ1-4
CAWSAGGGVGEKLFF
TGTGCCTGGAGTGCCGGGGGGGGTGTTGGGGAAAAACTGTTTTTT
>TRBD2|once|TRBV7-8|TRBJ2-7
CASSLVPSGGSIGYF
TGTGCCAGCAGCTTGGTGCCTAGCGGCGGGTCGATAGGCTACTTC
>TRBD2|few|TRBV7-8|TRBJ2-5
CASSLGVAGVHQETQYF
TGTGCCAGCAGCTTAGGGGTAGCGGGCGTACACCAAGAGACCCAGTACTTC
>.|.|TRBV6-2/TRBV6-3|TRBJ2-1
CASSPTTSSSYNEQFF
TGTGCCAGCAGCCCTACTACCTCGAGCTCCTACAATGAGCAGTTCTTC
>.|.|TRBV5-6|TRBJ2-4
CASSLGVDTLSKNIQYF
TGTGCCAGCAGCTTGGGGGTGGACACACTCTCTAAAAACATTCAGTACTTC
>.|.|TRBV6-5|TRBJ2-5
CAVARVRLETQYF
TGTGCCGTCGCGCGGGTGCGTTTGGAGACCCAGTACTTC
>.|.|TRBV11-2|TRBJ2-1
CASSFDPRGNNEQFF
TGTGCCAGCAGCTTTGATCCCAGGGGTAACAATGAGCAGTTCTTC
>.|.|TRBV7-8|TRBJ2-3
CASSPVKDTQYF
TGTGCCAGCAGCCCGGTGAAGGATACGCAGTATTTT
>.|.|TRBV2|TRBJ1-6
CASSVADSPLHF
TGTGCCAGCAGTGTAGCCGATTCACCCCTCCACTTT
>TRBD1|few|TRBV7-2|TRBJ1-2
CASSLVWQGADGYTF
TGTGCCAGCAGCTTAGTGTGGCAGGGGGCGGATGGCTACACCTTC
>.|.|TRBV28|TRBJ1-1
CASSPTATNTEAFF
TGTGCCAGCAGTCCGACAGCCACGAACACTGAAGCTTTCTTT
>TRBD2|once|TRBV6-1|TRBJ2-1
CASSDTGTSGRDNEQFF
TGTGCCAGCAGTGATACCGGGACTAGCGGGAGGGACAATGAGCAGTTCTTC
>.|.|TRBV10-3|TRBJ2-2
CAISDPGGASTGELFF
TGTGCCATCAGTGACCCCGGAGGGGCTAGTACCGGGGAGCTGTTTTTT
>TRBD1|.|TRBV30|TRBJ1-2
CAWSGQGRSYGYTF
TGTGCCTGGAGTGGACAGGGGCGAAGCTATGGCTACACCTTC
>.|.|TRBV19|TRBJ2-7
CASSIQGYEQYF
TGTGCCAGTAGTATCCAGGGCTACGAGCAGTACTTC
>.|.|TRBV6-5|TRBJ1-6
CASRVGQANNSPLHF
TGTGCCAGCAGGGTGGGACAAGCAAATAATTCACCCCTCCACTTT
>TRBD2|.|TRBV28|TRBJ2-3
CASSLSEGLAGTLTDTQYF
TGTGCCAGCAGTTTGTCAGAGGGACTAGCGGGGACCCTCACAGATACGCAGTATTTT
>.|.|TRBV28|TRBJ2-7
CASSFTRTASEQYF
TGTGCCAGCAGTTTCACACGGACAGCGAGCGAGCAGTACTTC
>.|.|TRBV6-2/TRBV6-3|TRBJ1-1
CASSLGVTEAFF
TGTGCCAGCAGTCTAGGGGTCACTGAAGCTTTCTTT
>.|.|TRBV5-1|TRBJ2-7
CASSPRGRTYEQYF
TGCGCCAGCAGCCCAAGAGGTCGAACCTACGAGCAGTACTTC
>.|.|TRBV14|TRBJ1-2
CASSLDSRANYGYTF
TGTGCCAGCAGTCTTGACAGTAGGGCTAACTATGGCTACACCTTC
>TRBD2|.|TRBV5-6|TRBJ2-1
CASTRAGGPRNEQFF
TGTGCCAGTACCCGGGCGGGAGGGCCGCGCAATGAGCAGTTCTTC
>.|.|TRBV2|TRBJ1-4
CASSVDQGVSLFF
TGTGCCAGCAGCGTCGACCAGGGCGTTTCATTGTTTTTT
>TRBD1|.|TRBV29-1|TRBJ1-5
CSVELQGTGNQPQHF
TGCAGCGTTGAGCTACAGGGGACGGGCAATCAGCCCCAGCATTTT
>.|.|TRBV5-6|TRBJ1-3
CASSLDRGTGNTIYF
TGTGCCAGCAGCTTGGACCGGGGTACTGGAAACACCATATATTTT
>TRBD1|.|TRBV5-6|TRBJ1-1
CASRPLGTGNTEAFF
TGTGCCAGCAGACCCCTTGGGACAGGGAACACTGAAGCTTTCTTT
>.|.|TRBV20-1|TRBJ2-3
CSADLEPTQYF
TGCAGTGCTGATCTAGAGCCTACGCAGTATTTT
>TRBD1|.|TRBV6-6|TRBJ1-3
CASTRSGQGFPGNTIYF
TGTGCCAGCACCCGATCGGGACAGGGGTTCCCTGGAAACACCATATATTTT
>.|.|TRBV9|TRBJ1-6
CASTPHGGSNSPLHF
TGTGCCAGCACCCCCCATGGAGGTTCTAATTCACCCCTCCACTTT
>.|.|TRBV30|TRBJ1-5
CAWSVLGQGSQPQHF
TGTGCCTGGAGTGTATTGGGTCAGGGGAGTCAGCCCCAGCATTTT
>.|.|TRBV5-1|TRBJ1-3
CASSLSYSGNTIYF
TGCGCCAGCAGCTTGTCTTACTCTGGAAACACCATATATTTT
>.|.|TRBV5-5|TRBJ1-2
CASSPTVGAGYGYTF
TGTGCCAGCAGCCCAACTGTTGGGGCCGGCTATGGCTACACCTTC